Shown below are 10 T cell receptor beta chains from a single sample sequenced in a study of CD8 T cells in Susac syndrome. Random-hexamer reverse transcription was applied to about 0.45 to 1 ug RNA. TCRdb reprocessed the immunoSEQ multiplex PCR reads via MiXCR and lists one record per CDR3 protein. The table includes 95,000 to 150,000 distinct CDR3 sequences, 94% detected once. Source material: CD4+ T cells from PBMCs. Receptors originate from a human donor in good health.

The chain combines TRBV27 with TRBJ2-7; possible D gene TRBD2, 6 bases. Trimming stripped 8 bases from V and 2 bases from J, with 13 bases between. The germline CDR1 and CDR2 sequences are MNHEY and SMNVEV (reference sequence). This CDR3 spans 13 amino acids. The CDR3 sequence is CASSRELTYEQYF. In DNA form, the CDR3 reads TGTGCCAGCTCACGGGAGTTAACCTACGAGCAGTACTTC.

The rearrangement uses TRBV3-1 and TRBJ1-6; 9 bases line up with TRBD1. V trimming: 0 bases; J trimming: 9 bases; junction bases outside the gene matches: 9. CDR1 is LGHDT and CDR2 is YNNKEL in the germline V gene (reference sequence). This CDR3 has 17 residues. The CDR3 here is CASSQENPGQGGSPLHF. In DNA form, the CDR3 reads TGTGCCAGCAGCCAAGAAAACCCGGGACAGGGAGGTTCACCCCTCCACTTT.

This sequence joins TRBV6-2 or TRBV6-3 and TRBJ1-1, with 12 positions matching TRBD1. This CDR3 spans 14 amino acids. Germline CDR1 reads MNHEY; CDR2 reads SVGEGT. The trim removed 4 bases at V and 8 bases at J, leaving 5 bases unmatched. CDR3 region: CASSSGQGASEAFF. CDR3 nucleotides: TGTGCCAGCAGTTCGGGACAGGGGGCGTCGGAAGCTTTCTTT.

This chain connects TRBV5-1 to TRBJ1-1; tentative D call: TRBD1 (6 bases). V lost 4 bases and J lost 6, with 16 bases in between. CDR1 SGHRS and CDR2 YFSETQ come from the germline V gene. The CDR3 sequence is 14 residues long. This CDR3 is CASSEGWGAPEAFF. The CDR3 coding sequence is TGCGCCAGCAGCGAAGGGTGGGGGGCACCTGAAGCTTTCTTT.

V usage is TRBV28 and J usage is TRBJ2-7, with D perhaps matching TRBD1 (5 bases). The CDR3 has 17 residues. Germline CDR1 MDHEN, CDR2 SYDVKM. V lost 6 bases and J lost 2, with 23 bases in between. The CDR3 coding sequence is TGTGCCAGCAGCCGATTTGATTTCCAGGGAACTCCCTACGAGCAGTACTTC. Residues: CASSRFDFQGTPYEQYF.

The CDR3 here is CASTMDVAGYYEQYF. The CDR3 DNA follows: TGCGCCAGCACTATGGATGTCGCGGGATACTACGAGCAGTACTTC. The gene calls are TRBV5-1 and TRBJ2-7; D is perhaps TRBD2 (6 bases). CDR1 SGHRS and CDR2 YFSETQ come from the germline V gene. V gave up 6 bases and J gave up 3 bases, with 19 bases separating them. This CDR3 is built from 15 residues.

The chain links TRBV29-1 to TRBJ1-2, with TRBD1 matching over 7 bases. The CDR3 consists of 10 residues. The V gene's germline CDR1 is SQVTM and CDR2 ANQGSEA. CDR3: CSVGTEGYTF. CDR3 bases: TGCAGTGTCGGGACAGAGGGCTACACCTTC.

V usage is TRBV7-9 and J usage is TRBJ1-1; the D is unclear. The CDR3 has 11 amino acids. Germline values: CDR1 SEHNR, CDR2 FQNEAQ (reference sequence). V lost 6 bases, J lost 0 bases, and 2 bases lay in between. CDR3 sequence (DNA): TGTGCCAGCAGAGTGAACACTGAAGCTTTCTTT. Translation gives CASRVNTEAFF.

Here the CDR3 DNA reads TGTGCCAGCAGCGGTCCATACGTATCGGGCACCGGGGAGCTGTTTTTT. As protein: CASSGPYVSGTGELFF. The chain joins TRBV7-2 to TRBJ2-2; D is undetermined. The CDR3 length is 16 residues. Germline CDR1 is SGHTA and CDR2 is FQGNSA. Trimming took off 5 bases at V and 4 bases at J, with 17 bases between the two ends.

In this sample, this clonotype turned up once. CDR3 DNA: TGTGCCAGCTCACCCCTTGAAGCGGGGGCAGGGGCTAATGAAAAACTGTTTTTT. Translating it yields CASSPLEAGAGANEKLFF. The rearrangement joins TRBV18 to TRBJ1-4, with D maybe TRBD1 (6 bases). The CDR3 is made up of 18 amino acids. CDR1 is KGHSH and CDR2 is LQKENI in the germline V gene. V was cut by 3 bases and J by 3 bases, with 20 bases left in between. The full variable domain, with the rest looked up from reference TRBV18 and TRBJ1-4, is NAGVMQNPRHLVRRRGQEARLRCSPMKGHSHVYWYRQLPEEGLKFMVYLQKENIIDESGMPKERFSAEFPKEGPSILRIQQVVRGDSAAYFCASSPLEAGAGANEKLFFGSGTQLSVL.